This T cell receptor beta chain stems from a study of blood T cell repertoires in COVID-19. Study-wide context: Samples came from the United States, Italy and Spain, spanning acute and convalescent COVID-19. Nucleic acid was either cDNA or gDNA, and it came from T cells, B-cell-depleted T cells, or PBMCs.

Sequencing was performed with immunoSEQ multiplex PCR; in TCRdb, only in-frame clones are kept and a portion is missing. The profile covers 370,000 or so clones, with around 87% appearing a single time and about 1.5% taken by the ten largest. Participants were aged roughly 18 to 89 years from around 25 US areas. The junction had 14 bases not matched to a gene; V was cut back by 3 bases and J by 1 base. The CDR3 runs 18 residues. Per the germline V gene, CDR1 is MGHRA and CDR2 is YSYEKL. The chain carries TRBV4-1 and TRBJ1-2; 7 bases agree with TRBD1. The sample was PBMCs or T cells enriched from blood (not recorded which). The receptor was isolated from a man aged 25 to 45 who had recovered from COVID-19. The CDR3 coding sequence is TGCGCCAGCAGCCACAACGCCGTCCGGGACAGAGTTAACTATGGCTACACCTTC. It is translated as CASSHNAVRDRVNYGYTF.